This T cell receptor (beta chain) derives from a study of blood T cell repertoires in COVID-19. The germline V and J ends were trimmed by 2 bases and 12 bases, with 16 bases remaining between them. This CDR3 is 14 amino acids long. Germline loops: CDR1 KGHDR, CDR2 SFDVKD. Profiling relied on immunoSEQ multiplex PCR, and the TCRdb table lists in-frame clones only, not all of them. Of about 17,000 clones listed, about 90% are singletons. The sample holds one count of this clone. Source material: peripheral blood. V usage is TRBV24-1 and J usage is TRBJ2-1, with D possibly being TRBD2 (5 bases). The origin of this receptor is a man aged 45 to 65 with active COVID-19. The CDR3 DNA reads TGTGCCACCAGTGATTCGGGAAAACGCGTCGGGCAGTTCTTC. Translating gives CATSDSGKRVGQFF.